This TCR beta chain was recorded in a study of T-cell memory formation after mild COVID-19. After 5'RACE with constant-segment primers, TCR alpha and TCR beta cDNA libraries carrying sample barcodes and UMIs were obtained. TCRdb called the 5' RACE reads again in MiXCR, with one record for every CDR3 protein. The sample has 250,000 to 300,000 distinct CDR3 sequences, around 16% seen once. V lost 3 bases and J lost 2, with 11 bases in between. CDR3 size: 15 residues. Germline assignment: CDR1 SGHRS and CDR2 YFSETQ. Study-level findings and limits: The pre-infection memory compartment contained some responding clones, suggesting cross-reactive memory joined. Later expanders leaned CD4+, whereas day 15 to 85 contracting clones were balanced CD4/CD8. Among CD4+ contracting clones, most were CM and EM, and CD8+ ones EMRA.

Ten or more counts support this clonotype. What it binds is not known. This chain joins TRBV5-1 and TRBJ2-2; possible D gene TRBD2, 6 bases. This receptor was identified in a man between 18 and 35 years old who had mild COVID-19 (a few samples of this study predate the infection). Cell type and time point are not known. Sequenced sample: PBMCs or a T cell subset sorted from them (not recorded which). Here the CDR3 reads CASSSGTANTGELFF. Written as DNA, the CDR3 is TGCGCCAGCAGCTCGGGGACTGCTAACACCGGGGAGCTGTTTTTT.